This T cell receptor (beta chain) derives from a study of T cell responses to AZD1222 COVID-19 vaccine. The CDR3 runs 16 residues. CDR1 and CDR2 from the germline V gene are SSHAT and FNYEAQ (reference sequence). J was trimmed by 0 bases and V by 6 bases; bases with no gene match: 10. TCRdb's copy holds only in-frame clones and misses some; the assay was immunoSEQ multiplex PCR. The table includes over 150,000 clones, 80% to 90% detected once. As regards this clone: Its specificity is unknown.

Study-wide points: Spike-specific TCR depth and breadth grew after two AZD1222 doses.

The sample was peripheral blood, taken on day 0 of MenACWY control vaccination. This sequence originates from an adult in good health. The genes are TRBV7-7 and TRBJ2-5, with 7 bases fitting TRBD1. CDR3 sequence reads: CASSRTPGQHQETQYF. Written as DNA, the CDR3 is TGTGCCAGCAGTCGTACGCCGGGACAGCACCAAGAGACCCAGTACTTC.